This TCR beta chain was captured by sequencing in a study of breast tumors, draining lymph nodes, adjacent tissues. Each CDR3 protein is one row after TCRdb ran MiXCR on the multiplex PCR reads. Of approximately 300,000 distinct CDR3 sequences in the sample, over 30% were seen once. The lymph nodes were axillary draining lymph nodes from breast cancer patients. Looked up from germline, CDR1 is SGHTA and CDR2 is FQGNSA. V gave up 0 bases and J gave up 5 bases, with 19 bases separating them. This CDR3 region has 17 residues. The rearrangement links TRBV7-2 to TRBJ2-5, with a weak D call TRBD1 (5 bases). Specimen: axillary lymph node tissue. This clonotype originated in a female donor with breast cancer. Some clones in this sample may be carry-over from other donors' samples. The CDR3 protein is CASSLAGQGTGWETQYF. CDR3 nucleotide sequence: TGTGCCAGCAGCTTAGCCGGGCAGGGAACCGGATGGGAGACCCAGTACTTC.